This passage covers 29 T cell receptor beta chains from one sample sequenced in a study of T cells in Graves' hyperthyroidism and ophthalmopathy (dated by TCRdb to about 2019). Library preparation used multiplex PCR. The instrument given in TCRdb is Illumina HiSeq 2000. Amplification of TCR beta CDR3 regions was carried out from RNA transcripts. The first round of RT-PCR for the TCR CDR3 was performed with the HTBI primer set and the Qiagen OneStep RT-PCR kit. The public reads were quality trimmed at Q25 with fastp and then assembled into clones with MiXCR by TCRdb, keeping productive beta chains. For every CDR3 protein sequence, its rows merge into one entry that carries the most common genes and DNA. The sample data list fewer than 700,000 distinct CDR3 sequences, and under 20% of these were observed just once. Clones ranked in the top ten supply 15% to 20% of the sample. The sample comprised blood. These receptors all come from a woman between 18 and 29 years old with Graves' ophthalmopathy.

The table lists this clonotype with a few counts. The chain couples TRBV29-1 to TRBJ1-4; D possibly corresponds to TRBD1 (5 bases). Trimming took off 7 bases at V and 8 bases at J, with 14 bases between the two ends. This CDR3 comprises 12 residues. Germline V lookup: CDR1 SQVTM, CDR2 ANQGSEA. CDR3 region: CSGGQGMEKLFF. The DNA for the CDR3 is TGCAGCGGTGGGCAGGGTATGGAAAAACTGTTTTTT.

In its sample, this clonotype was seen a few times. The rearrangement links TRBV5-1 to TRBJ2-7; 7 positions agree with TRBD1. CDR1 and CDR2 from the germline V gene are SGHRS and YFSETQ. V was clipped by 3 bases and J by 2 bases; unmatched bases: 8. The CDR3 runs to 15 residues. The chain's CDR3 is CASSYLGDSTYEQYF. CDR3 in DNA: TGCGCCAGCAGCTATCTGGGGGACAGCACCTACGAGCAGTACTTC.

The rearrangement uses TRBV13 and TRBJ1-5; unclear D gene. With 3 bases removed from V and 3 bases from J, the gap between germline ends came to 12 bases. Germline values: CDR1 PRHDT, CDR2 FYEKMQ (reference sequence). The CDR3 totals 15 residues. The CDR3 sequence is CASSLSGGINQPQHF. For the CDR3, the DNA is TGTGCCAGCAGCTTGTCGGGAGGGATCAATCAGCCCCAGCATTTT.

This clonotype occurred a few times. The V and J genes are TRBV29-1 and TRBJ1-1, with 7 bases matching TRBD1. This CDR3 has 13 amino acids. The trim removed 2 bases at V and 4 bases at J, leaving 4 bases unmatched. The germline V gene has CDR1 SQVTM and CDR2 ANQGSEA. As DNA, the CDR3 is TGCAGCGTTGAACGGGGACAGTTCACTGAAGCTTTCTTT. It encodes CSVERGQFTEAFF.

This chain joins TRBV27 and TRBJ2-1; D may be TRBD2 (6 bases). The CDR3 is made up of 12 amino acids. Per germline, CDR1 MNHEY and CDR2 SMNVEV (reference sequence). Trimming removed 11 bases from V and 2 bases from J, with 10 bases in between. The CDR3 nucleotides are TGTGCCGCGGGACGACCCTACAATGAGCAGTTCTTC. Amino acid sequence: CAAGRPYNEQFF.

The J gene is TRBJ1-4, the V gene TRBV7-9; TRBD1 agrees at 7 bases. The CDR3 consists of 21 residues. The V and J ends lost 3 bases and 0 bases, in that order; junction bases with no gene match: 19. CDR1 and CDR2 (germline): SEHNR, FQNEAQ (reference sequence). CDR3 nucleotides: TGTGCCAGCAGCTTCCTTCCCACCTTACAGGGGCCGGCTGCAACTAATGAAAAACTGTTTTTT. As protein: CASSFLPTLQGPAATNEKLFF.

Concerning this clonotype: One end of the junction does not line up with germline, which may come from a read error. In DNA form, the CDR3 reads TGCAGTGCTAGAGACATGGACAACTACAATGAGCGGTTCTTC. Its protein product is CSARDMDNYNERFF. This chain connects TRBV20-1 to TRBJ2-1, with D possibly matching TRBD1 (5 bases). CDR3 length: 14 amino acids. The V gene's germline CDR1 is DFQATT and CDR2 SNEGSKA (reference sequence).

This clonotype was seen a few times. Here the CDR3 DNA reads TGTGCCAGCAGCTCCTATAGCGGGATGGGCCTCGAGCAGTACTTC. Amino acids: CASSSYSGMGLEQYF. The J gene is TRBJ2-7, the V gene TRBV7-9; 8 bases map to TRBD2. CDR3 length: 15 residues. The ends lost 4 bases at V and 6 bases at J; junction bases unmatched: 11. Germline lookup yields CDR1 SEHNR and CDR2 FQNEAQ (reference sequence).

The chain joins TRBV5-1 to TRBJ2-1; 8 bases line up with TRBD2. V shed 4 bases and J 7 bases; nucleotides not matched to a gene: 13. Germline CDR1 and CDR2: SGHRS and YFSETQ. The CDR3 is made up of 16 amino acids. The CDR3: CASSHPPGLVFNEQFF. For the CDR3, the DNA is TGCGCCAGCAGCCACCCGCCGGGACTAGTTTTTAATGAGCAGTTCTTC. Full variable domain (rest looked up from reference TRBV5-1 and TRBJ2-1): KAGVTQTPRYLIKTRGQQVTLSCSPISGHRSVSWYQQTPGQGLQFLFEYFSETQRNKGNFPGRFSGRQFSNSRSEMNVSTLELGDSALYLCASSHPPGLVFNEQFFGPGTRLTVL.

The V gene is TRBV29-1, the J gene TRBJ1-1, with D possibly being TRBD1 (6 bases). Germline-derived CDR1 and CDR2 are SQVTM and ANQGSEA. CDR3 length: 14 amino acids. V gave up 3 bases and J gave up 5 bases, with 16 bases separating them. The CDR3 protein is CSVDGPGVGTEAFF. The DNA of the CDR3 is TGCAGCGTTGATGGTCCAGGGGTAGGGACTGAAGCTTTCTTT.

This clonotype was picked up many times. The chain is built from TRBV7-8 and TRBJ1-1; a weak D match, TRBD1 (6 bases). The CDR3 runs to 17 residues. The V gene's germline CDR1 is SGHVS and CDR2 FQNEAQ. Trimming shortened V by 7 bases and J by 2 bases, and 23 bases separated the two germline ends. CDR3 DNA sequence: TGTGCCAGCACCAACAGGGCAGGCGGGGCCATCAACACTGAAGCTTTCTTT. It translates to CASTNRAGGAINTEAFF.

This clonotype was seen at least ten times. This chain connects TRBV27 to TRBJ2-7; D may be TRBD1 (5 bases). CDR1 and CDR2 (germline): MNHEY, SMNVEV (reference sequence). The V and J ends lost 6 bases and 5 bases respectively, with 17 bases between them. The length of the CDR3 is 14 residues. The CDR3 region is CASRNRWNGHEQYF. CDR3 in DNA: TGTGCCAGCAGAAACAGGTGGAATGGCCACGAGCAGTACTTC.

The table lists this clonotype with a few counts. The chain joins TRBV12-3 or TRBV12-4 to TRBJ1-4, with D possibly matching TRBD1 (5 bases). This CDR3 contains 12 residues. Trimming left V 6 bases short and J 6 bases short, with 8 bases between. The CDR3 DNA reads TGTGCCAGCAGGGGGCTGGATGAAAAACTGTTTTTT. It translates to CASRGLDEKLFF.

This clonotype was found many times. Here the CDR3 reads CASSEQWGRGTEAFF. The CDR3 DNA reads TGTGCCAGCAGTGAACAATGGGGGAGGGGCACTGAAGCTTTCTTT. The chain combines TRBV6-1 with TRBJ1-1; a possible D gene is TRBD1 (5 bases). In germline, CDR1 is MNHNS, CDR2 SASEGT. The V end was cut by 2 bases, the J end by 4 bases, with 14 bases between. The CDR3 runs to 15 residues.

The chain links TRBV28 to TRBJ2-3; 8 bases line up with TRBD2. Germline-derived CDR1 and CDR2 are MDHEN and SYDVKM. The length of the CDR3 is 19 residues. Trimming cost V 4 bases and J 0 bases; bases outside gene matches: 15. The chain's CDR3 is CASSSSKPTLAGSTDTQYF. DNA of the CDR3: TGTGCCAGCAGTTCGTCAAAACCGACTCTAGCGGGTAGCACAGATACGCAGTATTTT.

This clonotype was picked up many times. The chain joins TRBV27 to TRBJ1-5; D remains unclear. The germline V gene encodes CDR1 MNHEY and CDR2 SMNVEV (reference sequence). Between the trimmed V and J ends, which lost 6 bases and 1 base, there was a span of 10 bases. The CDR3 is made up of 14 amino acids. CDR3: CASSPGVSNQPQHF. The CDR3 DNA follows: TGTGCCAGCAGCCCCGGGGTGAGCAATCAGCCCCAGCATTTT.

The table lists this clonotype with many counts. The CDR3 spells CASNWAGGQSVRGQYF. CDR3 coding DNA: TGTGCCAGCAACTGGGCCGGGGGACAGAGCGTACGAGGGCAGTACTTC. The chain couples TRBV7-2 to TRBJ2-7; TRBD1 might be the D (7 bases). This CDR3 is built from 16 residues. V lost 7 bases to trimming and J lost 9 bases, with 28 bases between them. Per germline, CDR1 SGHTA and CDR2 FQGNSA.

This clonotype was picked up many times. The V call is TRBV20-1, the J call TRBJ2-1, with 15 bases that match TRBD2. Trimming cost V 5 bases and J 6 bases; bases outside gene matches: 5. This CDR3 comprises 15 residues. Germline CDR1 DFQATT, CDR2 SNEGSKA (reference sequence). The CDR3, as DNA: TGCAGTGCTCGTCGGACTAGCGGGAGGGTCAATGAGCAGTTCTTC. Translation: CSARRTSGRVNEQFF.

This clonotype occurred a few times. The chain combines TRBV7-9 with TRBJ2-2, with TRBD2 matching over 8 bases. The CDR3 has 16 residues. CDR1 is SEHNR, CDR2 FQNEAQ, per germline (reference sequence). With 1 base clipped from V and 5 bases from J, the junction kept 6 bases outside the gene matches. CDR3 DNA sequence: TGTGCCAGCAGCTTAGAAGCGGCTAGCGGGACCGGGGAGCTGTTTTTT. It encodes CASSLEAASGTGELFF.

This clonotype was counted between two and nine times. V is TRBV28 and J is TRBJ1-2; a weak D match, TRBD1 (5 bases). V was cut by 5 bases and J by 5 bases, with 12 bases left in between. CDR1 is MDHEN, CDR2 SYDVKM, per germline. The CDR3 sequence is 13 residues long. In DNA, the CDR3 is TGTGCCAGCAGTACCGTCGCAGGGTATGGCTACACCTTC. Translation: CASSTVAGYGYTF.

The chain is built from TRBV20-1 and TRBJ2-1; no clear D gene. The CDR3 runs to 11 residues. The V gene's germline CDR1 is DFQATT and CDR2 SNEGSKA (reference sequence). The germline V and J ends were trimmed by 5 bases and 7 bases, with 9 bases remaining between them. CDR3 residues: CSALTVNEQFF. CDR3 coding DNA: TGCAGTGCTTTGACTGTTAATGAGCAGTTCTTC.

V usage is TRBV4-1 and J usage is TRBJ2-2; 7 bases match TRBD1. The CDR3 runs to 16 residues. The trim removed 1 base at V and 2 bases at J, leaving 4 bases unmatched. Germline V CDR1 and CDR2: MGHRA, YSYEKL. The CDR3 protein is CASSQGYRGNTGELFF. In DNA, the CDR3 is TGCGCCAGCAGCCAAGGGTACAGGGGAAACACCGGGGAGCTGTTTTTT.

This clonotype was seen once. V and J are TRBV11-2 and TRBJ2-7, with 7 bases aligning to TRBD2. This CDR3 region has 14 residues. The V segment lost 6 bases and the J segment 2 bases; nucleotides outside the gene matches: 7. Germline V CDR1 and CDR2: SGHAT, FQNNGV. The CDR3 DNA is TGTGCCAGCAGTCGGGGGGTTGAAACCTACGAGCAGTACTTC. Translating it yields CASSRGVETYEQYF.

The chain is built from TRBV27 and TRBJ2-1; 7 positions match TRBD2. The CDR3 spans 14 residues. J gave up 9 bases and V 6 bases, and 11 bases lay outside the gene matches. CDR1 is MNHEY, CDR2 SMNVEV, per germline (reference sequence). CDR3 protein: CASSHVGGQSEQFF. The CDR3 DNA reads TGTGCCAGCAGCCACGTGGGAGGGCAATCTGAGCAGTTCTTC.

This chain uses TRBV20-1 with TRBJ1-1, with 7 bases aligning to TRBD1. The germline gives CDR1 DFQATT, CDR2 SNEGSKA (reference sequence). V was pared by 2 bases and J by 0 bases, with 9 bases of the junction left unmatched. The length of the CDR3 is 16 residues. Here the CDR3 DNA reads TGCAGTGCTAGATCCCCCCGGACAGGCATGAACACTGAAGCTTTCTTT. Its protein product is CSARSPRTGMNTEAFF.

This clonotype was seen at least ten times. CDR3 protein: CSARDLTTAGTSSEDEQYF. CDR3 DNA: TGCAGTGCTAGAGACTTAACCACCGCCGGGACTAGTAGTGAAGACGAGCAGTACTTC. V is TRBV20-1 and J is TRBJ2-7; 8 positions match TRBD2. V trimming: 0 bases; J trimming: 5 bases; junction bases outside the gene matches: 21. Germline V gene sequence: CDR1 DFQATT, CDR2 SNEGSKA (reference sequence). The CDR3 is 19 residues long.

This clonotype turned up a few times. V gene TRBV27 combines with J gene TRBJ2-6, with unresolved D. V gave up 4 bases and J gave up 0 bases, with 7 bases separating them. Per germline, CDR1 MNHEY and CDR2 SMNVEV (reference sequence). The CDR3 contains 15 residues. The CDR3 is CASSSLRSGANVLTF. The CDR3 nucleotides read TGTGCCAGCAGTTCCCTCCGCTCTGGGGCCAACGTCCTGACTTTC.

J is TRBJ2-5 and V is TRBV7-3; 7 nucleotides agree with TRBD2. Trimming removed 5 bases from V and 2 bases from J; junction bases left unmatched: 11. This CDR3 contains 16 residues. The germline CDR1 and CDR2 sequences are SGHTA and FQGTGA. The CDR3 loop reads CASSLPRDYLQETQYF. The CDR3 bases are TGTGCCAGCAGCCTGCCTCGGGACTACCTGCAAGAGACCCAGTACTTC.

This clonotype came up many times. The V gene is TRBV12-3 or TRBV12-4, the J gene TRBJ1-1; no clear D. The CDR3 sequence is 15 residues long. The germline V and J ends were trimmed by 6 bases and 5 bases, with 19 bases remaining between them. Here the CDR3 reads CASSRTERLGTEAFF. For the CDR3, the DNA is TGTGCCAGCAGCCGAACCGAGAGACTGGGGACTGAAGCTTTCTTT.